The rows below give T cell receptor beta chains drawn from one sample of a study of cytomegalovirus exposure and HLA in healthy donors. Measured with immunoSEQ multiplex PCR; TCRdb has only the in-frame clones, and not every one. The repertoire holds 65,000 to 90,000 clones, roughly 90% seen once, with roughly 2% in the top ten. Sequenced sample: PBMCs. These receptors all come from a woman in her twenties or thirties in good health and CMV-seronegative. The conserved cysteine and the conserved F or W are not part of the CDR3 here. Expanded clones are given a class, and other clones once, few, many or no size at all.

V	size	J	CDR3
TRBV7-9	NA	TRBJ2-6	ASSLVQTGGKGNVLT
TRBV18	NA	TRBJ2-1	ASSPPNGLAVYNEQF
TRBV5-1	NA	TRBJ2-3	ASSLALAGETDTQY
TRBV4-1	NA	TRBJ2-5	ASSQDLLAGGGQETQY
TRBV7-9	medium-sized	TRBJ1-2	ASSGDRGPDYGYT
TRBV28	NA	TRBJ2-7	ASSLTEGDYEQY
TRBV7-2	NA	TRBJ2-3	ASSGYRVGTDTQY
TRBV19	NA	TRBJ1-2	ASSIDPTVYGYT
TRBV19	NA	TRBJ1-3	ASSILQGSTSGNTIY
TRBV5-1	few	TRBJ1-3	ASSLDGRGRGNTIY
TRBV28	NA	NA	ASSNPGGAKSYEQY
TRBV19	NA	TRBJ2-2	ASSILGAVNTGELF
TRBV5-1	NA	TRBJ2-3	ASSLDGADTQY
TRBV14	NA	TRBJ2-1	ASSQARTSGTISYNEQF
TRBV19	few	TRBJ1-5	ASSIALSNQPQH
TRBV19	NA	TRBJ2-7	ASSIEWGAADLLEQY
TRBV28	few	TRBJ1-4	ASRERGLRANEKLF
TRBV7-9	NA	TRBJ2-7	ASSLRREHEQY
TRBV6-4	NA	TRBJ2-3	ASSVFSGGTDTQY
TRBV9	NA	TRBJ2-3	ASSVREVTDTQY
TRBV6-5	NA	TRBJ1-1	ASTLDRGHTEAF
TRBV7-9	NA	TRBJ2-2	ASSFASGRTNTGELF
TRBV11-2	NA	TRBJ2-7	ASSPLWDSPYEQY
TRBV7-3	NA	TRBJ1-1	ASSPRGTADEAF
TRBV18	NA	TRBJ1-2	ASSPSHLDTGGYT
TRBV28	NA	TRBJ2-1	ASSPRRGTYNEQF
TRBV18	NA	TRBJ2-7	ASSPPGGEQY
TRBV27	NA	TRBJ1-2	ASSFGFGQGSYGYT
TRBV28	once	TRBJ1-4	ASSLQGAGEKLF
TRBV5-4	few	TRBJ2-6	ASSLVGTGANVLT
TRBV7-9	NA	TRBJ2-5	ASSLPVELSRQGGKTQY
TRBV7-3	NA	TRBJ2-7	ASSLRGQPSYEQY
TRBV5-1	once	TRBJ1-1	ASSLDRGIENTEAF
TRBV18	NA	TRBJ1-2	ASSLKWRVYGYT
TRBV21-1	NA	TRBJ2-1	ASSKGGTAGDKRHEQF
TRBV29-1	NA	TRBJ1-1	SVEGGTGGTEAF
TRBV7-3	NA	TRBJ2-7	ASSLMGLAGGIDEQY
TRBV30	NA	TRBJ2-5	AWSFYGWGKTQY
TRBV28	NA	TRBJ1-1	ASSLGGNTEAF
TRBV19	few	TRBJ1-4	ASRRTGATNEKLF
TRBV27	NA	TRBJ1-6	ASGITGIGSPLH